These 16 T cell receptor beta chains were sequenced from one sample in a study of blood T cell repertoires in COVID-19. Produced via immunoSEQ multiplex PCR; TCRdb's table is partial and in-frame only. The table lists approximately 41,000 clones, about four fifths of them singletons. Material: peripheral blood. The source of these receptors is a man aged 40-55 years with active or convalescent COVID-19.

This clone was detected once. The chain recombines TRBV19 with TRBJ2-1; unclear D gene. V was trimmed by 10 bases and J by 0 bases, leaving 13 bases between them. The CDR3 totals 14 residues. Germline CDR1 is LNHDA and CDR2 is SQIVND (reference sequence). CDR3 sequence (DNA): TGTGCCACTTCGCGCGTTTCCTCCTACAATGAGCAGTTCTTC. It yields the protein CATSRVSSYNEQFF.

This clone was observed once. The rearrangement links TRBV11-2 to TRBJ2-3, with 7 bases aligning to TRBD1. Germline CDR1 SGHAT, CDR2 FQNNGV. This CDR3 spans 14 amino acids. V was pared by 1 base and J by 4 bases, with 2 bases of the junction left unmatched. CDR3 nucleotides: TGTGCCAGCAGCTTAGGACAGGGCGCAGATACGCAGTATTTT. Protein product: CASSLGQGADTQYF.

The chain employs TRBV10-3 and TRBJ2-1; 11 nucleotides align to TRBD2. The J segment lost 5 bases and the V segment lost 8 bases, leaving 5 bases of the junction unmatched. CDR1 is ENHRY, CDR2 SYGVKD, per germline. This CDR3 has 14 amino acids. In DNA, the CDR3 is TGTGCCATCCAAACTAGCGGGGGAAACAATGAGCAGTTCTTC. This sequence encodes CAIQTSGGNNEQFF.

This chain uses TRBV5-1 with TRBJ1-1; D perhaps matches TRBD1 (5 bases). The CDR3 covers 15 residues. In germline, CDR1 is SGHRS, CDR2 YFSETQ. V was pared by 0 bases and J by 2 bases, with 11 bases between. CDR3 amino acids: CASSLETALNTEAFF. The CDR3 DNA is TGCGCCAGCAGCTTGGAGACAGCACTAAACACTGAAGCTTTCTTT.

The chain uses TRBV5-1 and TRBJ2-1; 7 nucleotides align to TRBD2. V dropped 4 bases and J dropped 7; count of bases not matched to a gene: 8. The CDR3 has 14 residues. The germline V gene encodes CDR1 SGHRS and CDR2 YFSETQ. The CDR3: CASSPKGTKNEQFF. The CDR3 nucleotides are TGCGCCAGCAGCCCAAAGGGGACTAAAAATGAGCAGTTCTTC.

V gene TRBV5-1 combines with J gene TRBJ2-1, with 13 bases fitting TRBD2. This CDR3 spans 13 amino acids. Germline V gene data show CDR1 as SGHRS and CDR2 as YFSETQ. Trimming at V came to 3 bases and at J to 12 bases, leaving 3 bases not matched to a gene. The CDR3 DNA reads TGCGCCAGCAGCTCGGGACTAGCGGGGTCGCAGTTCTTC. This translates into CASSSGLAGSQFF.

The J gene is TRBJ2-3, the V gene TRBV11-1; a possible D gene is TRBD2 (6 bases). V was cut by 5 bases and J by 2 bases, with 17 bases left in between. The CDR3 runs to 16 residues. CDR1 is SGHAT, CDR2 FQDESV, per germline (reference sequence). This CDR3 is CASSKHTAGSTDTQYF. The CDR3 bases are TGTGCCAGCAGCAAACATACCGCGGGGTCCACAGATACGCAGTATTTT. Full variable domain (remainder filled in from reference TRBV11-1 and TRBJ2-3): EAEVAQSPRYKITEKSQAVAFWCDPISGHATLYWYRQILGQGPELLVQFQDESVVDDSQLPKDRFSAERLKGVDSTLKIQPAELGDSAMYLCASSKHTAGSTDTQYFGPGTRLTVL.

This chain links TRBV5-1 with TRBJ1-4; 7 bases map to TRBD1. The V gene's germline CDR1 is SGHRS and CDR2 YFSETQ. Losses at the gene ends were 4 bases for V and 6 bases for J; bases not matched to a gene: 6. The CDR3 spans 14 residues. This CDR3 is CASSTSGTDEKLFF. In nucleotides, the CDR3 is TGCGCCAGCAGCACGTCCGGGACAGATGAAAAACTGTTTTTT.

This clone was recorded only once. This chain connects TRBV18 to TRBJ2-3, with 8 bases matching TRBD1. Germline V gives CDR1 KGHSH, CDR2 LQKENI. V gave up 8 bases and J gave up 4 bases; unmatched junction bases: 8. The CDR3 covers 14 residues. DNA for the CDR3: TGTGCCAGCACGGACAGGGCTCGGGCAGATACGCAGTATTTT. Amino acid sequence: CASTDRARADTQYF.

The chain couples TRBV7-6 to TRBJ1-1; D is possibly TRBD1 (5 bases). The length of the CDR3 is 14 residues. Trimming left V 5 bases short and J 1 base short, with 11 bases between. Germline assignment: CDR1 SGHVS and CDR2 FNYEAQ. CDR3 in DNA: TGTGCCAGCAGCCACCCGACAGAGAACACTGAAGCTTTCTTT. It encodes CASSHPTENTEAFF.

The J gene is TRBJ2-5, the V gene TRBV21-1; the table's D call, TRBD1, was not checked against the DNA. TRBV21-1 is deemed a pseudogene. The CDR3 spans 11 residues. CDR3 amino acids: CASSKADSQYF. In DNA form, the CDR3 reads TGTGCCAGCAGCAAAGCGGACAGCCAGTACTTC.

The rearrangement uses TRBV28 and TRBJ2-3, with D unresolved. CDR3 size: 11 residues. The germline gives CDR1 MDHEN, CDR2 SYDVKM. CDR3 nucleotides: TGTACGACACTCCACACAGATACGCAGTATTTT. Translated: CTTLHTDTQYF.

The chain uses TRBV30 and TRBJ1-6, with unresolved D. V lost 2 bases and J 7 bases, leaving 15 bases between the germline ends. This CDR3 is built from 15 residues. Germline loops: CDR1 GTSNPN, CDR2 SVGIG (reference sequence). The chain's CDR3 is CAWSIENLLNSPLHF. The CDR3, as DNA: TGTGCCTGGAGTATCGAGAACCTCCTCAATTCACCCCTCCACTTT.

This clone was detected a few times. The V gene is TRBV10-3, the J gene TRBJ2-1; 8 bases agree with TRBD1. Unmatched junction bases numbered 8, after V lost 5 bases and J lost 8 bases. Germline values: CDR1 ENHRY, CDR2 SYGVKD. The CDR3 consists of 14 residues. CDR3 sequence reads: CAISWTDRGDEQFF. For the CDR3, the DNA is TGTGCCATCAGTTGGACCGACAGGGGAGATGAGCAGTTCTTC.

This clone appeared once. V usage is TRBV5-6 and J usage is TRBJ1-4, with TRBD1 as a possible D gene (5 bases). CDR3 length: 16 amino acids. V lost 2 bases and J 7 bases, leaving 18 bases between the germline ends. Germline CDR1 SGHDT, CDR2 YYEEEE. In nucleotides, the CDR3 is TGTGCCAGCAGCTTATTGTTCGGGGGTAGGAGTGAAAAACTGTTTTTT. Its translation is CASSLLFGGRSEKLFF.

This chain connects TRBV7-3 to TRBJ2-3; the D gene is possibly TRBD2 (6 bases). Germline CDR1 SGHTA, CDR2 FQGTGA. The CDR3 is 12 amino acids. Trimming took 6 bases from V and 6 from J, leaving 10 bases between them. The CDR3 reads CASSISGDTQYF. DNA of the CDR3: TGTGCCAGCAGTATAAGCGGGGATACGCAGTATTTT.